The present entry profiles one T cell receptor beta chain with its context. Its target is unknown. These data are taken from a study of T cell responses to AZD1222 COVID-19 vaccine. Assay used: immunoSEQ multiplex PCR; TCRdb lists only in-frame clones, some missing. The sample has around 150,000 clones, around nine tenths seen once; the top ten hold around 3.6%. Study results and limitations: A rise in Spike-specific TCR breadth and depth followed two AZD1222 doses. Only 5 to 7 AZD1222 recipients tested seropositive at baseline.

The germline CDR1 and CDR2 sequences are LGHDT and YNNKEL (reference sequence). J lost 10 bases, V lost 0 bases, and 5 bases had no gene match. The CDR3 loop spans 15 amino acids. The chain couples TRBV3-1 (or the pseudogene TRBV3-2) to TRBJ2-3, with TRBD2 matching 12 bases. This specimen consisted of peripheral blood, obtained on day 0 of AZD1222 vaccination. This receptor was obtained from an adult in good health. The chain's CDR3 is CASSQDLAGGRPQYF. The CDR3 bases are TGTGCCAGCAGCCAAGATCTAGCGGGGGGGCGGCCGCAGTATTTT.